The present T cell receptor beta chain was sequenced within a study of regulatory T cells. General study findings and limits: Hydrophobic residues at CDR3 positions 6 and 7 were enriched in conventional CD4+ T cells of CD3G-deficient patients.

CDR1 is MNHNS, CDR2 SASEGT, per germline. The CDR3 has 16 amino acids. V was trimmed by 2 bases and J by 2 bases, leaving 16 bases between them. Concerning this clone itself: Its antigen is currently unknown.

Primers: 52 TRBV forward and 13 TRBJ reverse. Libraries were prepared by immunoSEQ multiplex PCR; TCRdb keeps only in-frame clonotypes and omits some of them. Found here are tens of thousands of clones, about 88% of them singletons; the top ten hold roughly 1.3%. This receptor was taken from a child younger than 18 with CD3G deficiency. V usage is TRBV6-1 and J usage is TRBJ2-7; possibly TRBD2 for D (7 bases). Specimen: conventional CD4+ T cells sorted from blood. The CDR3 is CASSEIVGGGPYEQYF. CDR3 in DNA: TGTGCCAGCAGTGAAATCGTAGGGGGAGGGCCCTACGAGCAGTACTTC.